The 8 T cell receptor beta chains listed next were all sequenced from one sample in a study of T cell repertoires in cytomegalovirus infection. MiXCR, run by TCRdb on the reads, gives a single entry per CDR3 protein. The table lists 100,000 to 150,000 distinct CDR3 sequences, more than 25% of them singletons. For these TCRs, the target antigens are not known. The sample here was CD8+ T cells from cultured PBMCs, taken from culture after CMV antigen stimulation. These receptors were taken from a human donor in good health (CMV status not recorded). Some clones in this sample may be carry-over from other donors' samples.

The table lists this clonotype with a few counts. The chain employs TRBV27 and TRBJ2-3, with D hard to call. The CDR3 spans 12 residues. Looked up from germline, CDR1 is MNHEY and CDR2 is SMNVEV (reference sequence). Trimming removed 5 bases from V and 1 base from J, with 4 bases in between. The chain's CDR3 is CASSRGTDTQYF. CDR3 sequence (DNA): TGTGCCAGCAGTCGTGGCACAGATACGCAGTATTTT.

This clonotype was counted many times. This chain joins TRBV7-8 and TRBJ2-1; no clear D gene. V lost 1 base and J 4 bases, leaving 11 bases between the germline ends. This CDR3 spans 15 amino acids. CDR1 SGHVS and CDR2 FQNEAQ come from the germline V gene. The chain's CDR3 is CASSLVSSVYNEQFF. CDR3 nucleotides: TGTGCCAGCAGCTTAGTGTCTAGTGTTTACAATGAGCAGTTCTTC.

A few counts support this clonotype. This chain connects TRBV20-1 to TRBJ2-7, with 8 positions matching TRBD1. V gave up 1 base and J gave up 2 bases; unmatched junction bases: 4. Germline V lookup: CDR1 DFQATT, CDR2 SNEGSKA (reference sequence). CDR3 size: 14 residues. The DNA for the CDR3 is TGCAGTGCTAGAGCTCAGGGGGCCACCTACGAGCAGTACTTC. Amino acid sequence: CSARAQGATYEQYF.

In this sample, this clonotype turned up many times. The chain employs TRBV20-1 and TRBJ1-1, with 7 bases identical to TRBD1. The V gene's germline CDR1 is DFQATT and CDR2 SNEGSKA (reference sequence). V shed 5 bases, J shed 4 bases, and the junction held 13 bases outside the gene matches. CDR3 size: 15 residues. CDR3 residues: CSARRQGLRGTEAFF. The CDR3 DNA sequence: TGCAGTGCTCGACGACAGGGACTTAGGGGCACTGAAGCTTTCTTT.

CDR3 loop: CASRPLGENEAFF. The CDR3 nucleotides read TGTGCCAGCAGGCCGCTGGGGGAGAATGAAGCTTTCTTT. This rearrangement joins TRBV27 to TRBJ1-1; TRBD1 might be the D (5 bases). The CDR3 covers 13 residues. The germline V and J ends were trimmed by 6 bases and 7 bases, with 15 bases remaining between them. In germline, CDR1 is MNHEY, CDR2 SMNVEV (reference sequence).

The V and J genes are TRBV19 and TRBJ2-1; a weak D match, TRBD1 (5 bases). The CDR3 has 15 residues. Germline V lookup: CDR1 LNHDA, CDR2 SQIVND (reference sequence). Trimming took off 10 bases at V and 0 bases at J, with 16 bases between the two ends. This CDR3 reads CATRRASYSYNEQFF. The CDR3 DNA sequence: TGTGCCACCCGCAGGGCCTCCTACTCCTACAATGAGCAGTTCTTC.

The chain links TRBV19 to TRBJ2-3; a weak D match, TRBD2 (7 bases). V was shortened by 3 bases and J by 6 bases, with 16 bases between the two germline ends. Germline V gene lookup returns CDR1 LNHDA and CDR2 SQIVND (reference sequence). The CDR3 spans 15 residues. In nucleotides, the CDR3 is TGTGCCAGTAGTATCTGGGGGGGGGGGCAGGATACGCAGTATTTT. Protein product: CASSIWGGGQDTQYF.

The chain is built from TRBV2 and TRBJ2-5; D possibly corresponds to TRBD1 (6 bases). Deletions cut 4 bases from V and 5 bases from J, with 14 bases between. Germline CDR1 reads SNHLY; CDR2 reads FYNNEI. CDR3 length equals 14 residues. The CDR3 reads CASSGAGAVETQYF. CDR3 DNA sequence: TGTGCCAGCAGTGGAGCAGGGGCGGTCGAGACCCAGTACTTC. The full variable domain, its missing parts supplied by reference TRBV2 and TRBJ2-5, is EPEVTQTPSHQVTQMGQEVILRCVPISNHLYFYWYRQILGQKVEFLVSFYNNEISEKSEIFDDQFSVERPDGSNFTLKIRSTKLEDSAMYFCASSGAGAVETQYFGPGTRLLVL.